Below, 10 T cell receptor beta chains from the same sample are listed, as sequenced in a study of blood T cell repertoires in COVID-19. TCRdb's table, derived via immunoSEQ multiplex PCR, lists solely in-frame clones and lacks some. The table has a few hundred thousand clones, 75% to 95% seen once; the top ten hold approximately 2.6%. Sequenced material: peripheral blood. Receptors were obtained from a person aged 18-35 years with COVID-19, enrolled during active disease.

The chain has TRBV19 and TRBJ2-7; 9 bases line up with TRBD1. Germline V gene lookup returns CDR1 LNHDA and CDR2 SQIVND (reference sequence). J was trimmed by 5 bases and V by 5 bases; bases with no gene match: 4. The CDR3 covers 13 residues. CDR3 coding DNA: TGTGCCAGTAGTGGGACAGGGATCAACGAGCAGTACTTC. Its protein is CASSGTGINEQYF.

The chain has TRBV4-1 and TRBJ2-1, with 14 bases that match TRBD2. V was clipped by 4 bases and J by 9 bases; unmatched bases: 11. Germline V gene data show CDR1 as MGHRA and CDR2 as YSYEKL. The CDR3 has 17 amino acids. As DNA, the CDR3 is TGCGCCAGCAGCCGGGGACTAGCGGGAGCTGAGGGTAGTGAGCAGTTCTTC. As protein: CASSRGLAGAEGSEQFF.

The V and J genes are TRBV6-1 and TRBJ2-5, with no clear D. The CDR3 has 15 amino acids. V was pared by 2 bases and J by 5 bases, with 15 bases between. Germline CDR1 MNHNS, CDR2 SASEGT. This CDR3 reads CASSETGSRRETQYF. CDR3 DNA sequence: TGTGCCAGCAGTGAAACCGGTAGTAGGCGGGAGACCCAGTACTTC.

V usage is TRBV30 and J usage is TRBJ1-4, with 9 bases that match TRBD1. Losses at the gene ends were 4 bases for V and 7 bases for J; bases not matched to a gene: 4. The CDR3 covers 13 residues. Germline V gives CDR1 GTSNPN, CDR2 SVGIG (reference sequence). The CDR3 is CAWMDRGGEKLFF. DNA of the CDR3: TGTGCCTGGATGGACAGGGGAGGTGAAAAACTGTTTTTT.

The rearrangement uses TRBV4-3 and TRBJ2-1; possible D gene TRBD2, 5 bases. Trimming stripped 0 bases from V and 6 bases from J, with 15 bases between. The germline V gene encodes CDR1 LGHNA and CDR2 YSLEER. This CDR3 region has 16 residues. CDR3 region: CASSQDTAVLGNEQFF. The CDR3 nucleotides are TGCGCCAGCAGCCAAGATACAGCGGTTCTGGGCAATGAGCAGTTCTTC.

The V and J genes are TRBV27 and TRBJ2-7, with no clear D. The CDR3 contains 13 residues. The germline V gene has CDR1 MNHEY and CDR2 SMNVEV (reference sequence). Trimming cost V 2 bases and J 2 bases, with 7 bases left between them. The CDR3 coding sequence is TGTGCCAGCAGTTTAAACGTAGCCTACGAGCAGTACTTC. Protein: CASSLNVAYEQYF.

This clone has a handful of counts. Written as DNA, the CDR3 is TGTGCCTGGAACCATTTCAAAACGGATGAGCAGTTCTTC. Residues: CAWNHFKTDEQFF. The chain joins TRBV30 to TRBJ2-1; D call uncertain. Trimming shortened V by 4 bases and J by 8 bases, and 15 bases separated the two germline ends. The CDR3 sequence is 13 residues long. Germline loops: CDR1 GTSNPN, CDR2 SVGIG (reference sequence).

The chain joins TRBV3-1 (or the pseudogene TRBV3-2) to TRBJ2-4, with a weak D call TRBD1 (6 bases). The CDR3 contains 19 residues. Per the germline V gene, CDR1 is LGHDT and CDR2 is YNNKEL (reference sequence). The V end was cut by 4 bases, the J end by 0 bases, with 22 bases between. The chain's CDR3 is CASSLHRGDNSPAKNIQYF. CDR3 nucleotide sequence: TGTGCCAGCAGCCTCCACCGTGGGGACAACTCTCCAGCCAAAAACATTCAGTACTTC.

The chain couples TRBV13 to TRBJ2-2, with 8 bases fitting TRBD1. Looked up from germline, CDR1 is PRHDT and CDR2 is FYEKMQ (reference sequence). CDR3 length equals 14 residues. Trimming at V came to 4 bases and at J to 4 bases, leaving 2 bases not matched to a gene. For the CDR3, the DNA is TGTGCCAGCAGCTCGACAGGGGTCACCGGGGAGCTGTTTTTT. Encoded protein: CASSSTGVTGELFF.

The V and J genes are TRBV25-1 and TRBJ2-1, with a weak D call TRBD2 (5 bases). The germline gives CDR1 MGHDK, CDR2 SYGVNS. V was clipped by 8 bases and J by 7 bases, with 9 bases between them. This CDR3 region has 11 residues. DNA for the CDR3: TGTGCCAGCTCGCCGGGGAATGAGCAGTTCTTC. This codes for CASSPGNEQFF.